This T cell receptor beta chain was retrieved from a study of blood T cells in healthy people across ages. Turning to this clonotype: One junction end does not reproduce the germline sequence, and a read error may be involved.

With a J-beta primer mix and a sample-barcoded 5' primer, a second PCR ran about 6 to 11 cycles. Tagging of each cDNA molecule was performed by a template-switch adaptor with 12 random nucleotides. TCRdb re-called the 5' RACE reads through MiXCR, storing one row per CDR3 protein. The sample records hundreds of thousands of distinct CDR3 sequences, around 24% being singletons. This sample also appeared in a second study, on T cells of mothers and their children.

The sequenced sample consisted of blood. The receptor was isolated from a boy younger than 18 in good health.

The CDR3 loop is CASSFRGIRDYGYTF. CDR3 nucleotides: TGTGCTAGCAGTTTTCGTGGTATCCGGGACTATGGCTACACCTTC. V is TRBV12-3 or TRBV12-4 and J is TRBJ1-2, with no clear D. The CDR3 loop spans 15 amino acids.